The 27 T cell receptor beta chains reported below all come from one sample, sequenced in a study of immune evolution from preneoplasia to lung adenocarcinoma (dated by TCRdb to 2020 to 2022). The library was prepared using the immunoSEQ multiplex PCR assay. The clones in this table, taken by TCRdb from immuneACCESS, are in-frame only. Not every clone is retained; where verified, under half of the shortfall comes from an unresolved V gene, and the cause of the rest is unknown. The sample table shows some 2,600 clones, and 80% are seen once. The ten largest make up roughly 5% of the sample. Material for sequencing was FFPE invasive lung adenocarcinoma tissue. The sample's cell subset or site label, in plain terms: frankly invasive lung adenocarcinoma (ADC). These receptor sequences come from a person aged 60-79 years with invasive lung adenocarcinoma.

This clone was seen only once. V is TRBV5-1 and J is TRBJ2-7; no clear D gene. The CDR3 spans 13 residues. Germline-derived CDR1 and CDR2 are SGHRS and YFSETQ. V shed 1 base and J shed 2 bases, with 7 bases lying between them. The CDR3 sequence is CASSLPATYEQYF. The DNA for the CDR3 is TGCGCCAGCAGCTTGCCAGCCACCTACGAGCAGTACTTC.

The CDR3 protein is CASSSPPASTDTQYF. As DNA, the CDR3 is TGTGCCAGCAGTTCCCCCCCCGCTAGCACAGATACGCAGTATTTT. V gene TRBV28 combines with J gene TRBJ2-3; D is uncertain. This CDR3 spans 15 amino acids. The germline V gene encodes CDR1 MDHEN and CDR2 SYDVKM. V was trimmed by 4 bases and J by 0 bases, leaving 11 bases between them.

This chain joins TRBV6-5 and TRBJ1-1; D is possibly TRBD1 (6 bases). CDR1 and CDR2 from the germline V gene are MNHEY and SVGAGI. The CDR3 spans 14 residues. Trimming cost V 4 bases and J 6 bases, with 15 bases left between them. The CDR3 sequence is CASSSGVAHPEAFF. The CDR3 DNA reads as TGTGCCAGCAGTTCAGGGGTCGCGCACCCTGAAGCTTTCTTT.

V and J are TRBV2 and TRBJ2-5; D not certain. This CDR3 region has 11 residues. V was pared by 7 bases and J by 6 bases, with 9 bases between. Germline CDR1 reads SNHLY; CDR2 reads FYNNEI. This chain's CDR3 is CASKLIKTQYF. CDR3 DNA sequence: TGTGCCAGCAAGCTCATAAAGACCCAGTACTTC.

V usage is TRBV5-8 and J usage is TRBJ1-4, with 7 bases that match TRBD1. The V segment lost 2 bases and the J segment 6 bases; nucleotides outside the gene matches: 4. Germline values: CDR1 SGHTS, CDR2 YDEGEE. This CDR3 has 14 amino acids. This chain's CDR3 is CASSLGRGDEKLFF. Here the CDR3 DNA reads TGTGCCAGCAGCTTAGGCAGGGGGGATGAAAAACTGTTTTTT.

This clone was counted a single time. This chain links TRBV5-6 with TRBJ2-1; 9 nucleotides agree with TRBD1. The CDR3 is made up of 15 amino acids. V gave up 2 bases and J gave up 7 bases; unmatched junction bases: 7. Germline lookup yields CDR1 SGHDT and CDR2 YYEEEE. CDR3 nucleotide sequence: TGTGCCAGCAGCTTCTCACAGGGGGCTTGGAATGAGCAGTTCTTC. This sequence encodes CASSFSQGAWNEQFF.

The chain combines TRBV2 with TRBJ2-7, with 8 bases that match TRBD1. V was clipped by 7 bases and J by 0 bases; unmatched bases: 5. The V gene's germline CDR1 is SNHLY and CDR2 FYNNEI. The CDR3 spans 14 residues. The DNA of the CDR3 is TGTGCCAGCATGCGGACAGGGAGCTCCTACGAGCAGTACTTC. Its translation is CASMRTGSSYEQYF.

The CDR3 DNA sequence: TGTGCCTGGAGCCACCAAGGCAGGTATACCTACAATGAGCAGTTCTTC. Residues: CAWSHQGRYTYNEQFF. This rearrangement joins TRBV30 to TRBJ2-1, with D unresolved. Germline V gene lookup returns CDR1 GTSNPN and CDR2 SVGIG (reference sequence). Trimming cost V 3 bases and J 2 bases, with 17 bases left between them. The CDR3 covers 16 residues.

The chain couples TRBV7-2 to TRBJ2-5, with 15 bases aligning to TRBD2. The germline CDR1 and CDR2 sequences are SGHTA and FQGNSA. The trim removed 5 bases at V and 11 bases at J, leaving 9 bases unmatched. This CDR3 has 15 residues. DNA for the CDR3: TGTGCCAGCAGCCAATGGACTAGCGGGAGGGCTGAGCAGTACTTC. This translates into CASSQWTSGRAEQYF.

The genes are TRBV9 and TRBJ1-6; D gene uncertain. The ends were cut back, 0 bases at V and 6 bases at J, with 7 bases in the middle. The length of the CDR3 is 14 residues. Germline V gene data show CDR1 as SGDLS and CDR2 as YYNGEE. CDR3 loop: CASSVGYSNSPLHF. In nucleotides, the CDR3 is TGTGCCAGCAGCGTAGGATACAGTAATTCACCCCTCCACTTT.

This clone was counted between two and nine times. This chain joins TRBV5-5 and TRBJ1-4; 8 bases agree with TRBD1. Germline V CDR1 and CDR2: SGHKS, YYEKEE (reference sequence). The CDR3 sequence is 14 residues long. Losses at the gene ends were 4 bases for V and 8 bases for J; bases not matched to a gene: 7. CDR3 loop: CASSDRGGEEKLFF. DNA of the CDR3: TGTGCCAGCAGCGACAGGGGAGGGGAGGAAAAACTGTTTTTT.

With respect to this clone: The sample has other DNA sequences that encode this CDR3 too. The rearrangement links TRBV15 to TRBJ2-1, with D possibly being TRBD2 (6 bases). Germline CDR1 reads LNHNV; CDR2 reads YYDKDF (reference sequence). Trimming shortened V by 0 bases and J by 5 bases, and 8 bases separated the two germline ends. The CDR3 loop spans 14 amino acids. CDR3 loop: CATSRDGGNNEQFF. CDR3 nucleotides: TGTGCCACCAGCAGAGACGGGGGAAACAATGAGCAGTTCTTC. Complete variable domain (other parts from reference TRBV15 and TRBJ2-1): DAMVIQNPRYQVTQFGKPVTLSCSQTLNHNVMYWYQQKSSQAPKLLFHYYDKDFNNEADTPDNFQSRRPNTSFCFLDIRSPGLGDTAMYLCATSRDGGNNEQFFGPGTRLTVL.

The gene calls are TRBV30 and TRBJ2-5, with D uncertain. Trimming shortened V by 2 bases and J by 2 bases, and 9 bases separated the two germline ends. Germline lookup yields CDR1 GTSNPN and CDR2 SVGIG (reference sequence). The CDR3 runs 13 residues. The CDR3 DNA is TGTGCCTGGAGTCGTGGGTTACAAGAGACCCAGTACTTC. Protein product: CAWSRGLQETQYF.

This clone was detected once. The chain uses TRBV21-1 and TRBJ1-5; the D call in the table, TRBD1, was not verified against the DNA. TRBV21-1 is described as a pseudogene. This CDR3 has 19 amino acids. CDR3 amino acids: CASSNPPGTRPNSNQPQHF. CDR3 DNA: TGTGCCAGCAGCAACCCACCGGGGACAAGACCAAATAGCAATCAGCCCCAGCATTTT.

The CDR3 loop is CAISEDTITDTQYF. Written as DNA, the CDR3 is TGTGCCATCAGTGAGGACACGATCACAGATACGCAGTATTTT. V usage is TRBV10-3 and J usage is TRBJ2-3, with D unresolved. The CDR3 has 14 residues. Trimming left V 2 bases short and J 2 bases short, with 8 bases between. Germline V gene sequence: CDR1 ENHRY, CDR2 SYGVKD.

This clone was counted a few times. The V and J genes are TRBV19 and TRBJ1-2; 8 bases align to TRBD1. The V and J ends lost 6 bases and 0 bases, in that order; junction bases with no gene match: 3. This CDR3 is built from 14 residues. Germline V gives CDR1 LNHDA, CDR2 SQIVND (reference sequence). The CDR3 DNA is TGTGCCAGTAGAAGGACAGGGACTAACTATGGCTACACCTTC. Its protein is CASRRTGTNYGYTF.

The chain uses TRBV4-2 and TRBJ2-3; possibly TRBD2 for D (8 bases). The germline CDR1 and CDR2 sequences are LGHNA and YNFKEQ. The CDR3 covers 18 residues. V was clipped by 1 base and J by 6 bases, with 23 bases between them. CDR3 bases: TGTGCCAGCAGCCAAGGAGTAGGGGGCAGCGGGGGTGGGGATACGCAGTATTTT. Amino acid sequence: CASSQGVGGSGGGDTQYF.

The chain is built from TRBV4-1 and TRBJ1-2; D is possibly TRBD1 (5 bases). The V and J ends lost 0 bases and 2 bases respectively, with 19 bases between them. CDR3 length: 18 residues. CDR1 MGHRA and CDR2 YSYEKL come from the germline V gene. The CDR3 here is CASSQDVLRQGLNYGYTF. Here the CDR3 DNA reads TGCGCCAGCAGCCAAGATGTTCTCAGGCAGGGCCTAAACTATGGCTACACCTTC.

The chain employs TRBV30 and TRBJ1-1; tentatively, D is TRBD1 (5 bases). The CDR3 has 14 residues. Deletions cut 4 bases from V and 4 bases from J, with 16 bases between. Germline values: CDR1 GTSNPN, CDR2 SVGIG (reference sequence). Here the CDR3 DNA reads TGTGCCTGGACCCTAAAAGCAGGGAGCACTGAAGCTTTCTTT. Amino acid sequence: CAWTLKAGSTEAFF.

This clone was observed a few times. This same CDR3 is encoded by further DNA sequences in the sample. The chain couples TRBV10-1 to TRBJ2-7; perhaps TRBD2 as D (5 bases). Trimming shortened V by 0 bases and J by 3 bases, and 12 bases separated the two germline ends. Germline CDR1 and CDR2: WNHNN and SYGVQD (reference sequence). The CDR3 spans 15 residues. The CDR3 loop is CASSESGQRDYEQYF. Written as DNA, the CDR3 is TGCGCCAGCAGTGAGTCGGGTCAGAGGGACTACGAGCAGTACTTC.

V usage is TRBV5-1 and J usage is TRBJ1-1; TRBD1 matches at 9 bases. After removal of 5 bases from V and 7 bases from J, the junction contained 9 bases not matched to a gene. This CDR3 has 14 residues. Per the germline V gene, CDR1 is SGHRS and CDR2 is YFSETQ. CDR3 sequence reads: CASSLGQGFGEAFF. The DNA of the CDR3 is TGCGCCAGCAGTCTGGGACAGGGATTTGGTGAAGCTTTCTTT.

V gene TRBV15 combines with J gene TRBJ2-7; 10 bases line up with TRBD1. V was clipped by 3 bases and J by 1 base; unmatched bases: 6. The CDR3 runs 16 residues. Looked up from germline, CDR1 is LNHNV and CDR2 is YYDKDF (reference sequence). The CDR3 loop is CATSSGTGEGSYEQYF. In nucleotides, the CDR3 is TGTGCCACCAGCAGCGGGACAGGGGAGGGTTCCTACGAGCAGTACTTC.

The J gene is TRBJ1-6, the V gene TRBV5-1; 7 nucleotides align to TRBD1. The J segment lost 8 bases and the V segment lost 3 bases, leaving 5 bases of the junction unmatched. Per germline, CDR1 SGHRS and CDR2 YFSETQ. CDR3 length: 14 residues. The CDR3 DNA sequence: TGCGCCAGCAGCTACAGGGGATTCGATTCACCCCTCCACTTT. This translates into CASSYRGFDSPLHF.

The sample holds one count of this clone. The gene calls are TRBV7-2 and TRBJ1-1; D remains unclear. The CDR3 has 16 residues. V shed 1 base and J shed 1 base, with 13 bases lying between them. CDR1 and CDR2 from the germline V gene are SGHTA and FQGNSA. CDR3 amino acids: CASSLVPVPANTEAFF. The CDR3 DNA reads as TGTGCCAGCAGCTTAGTTCCTGTCCCGGCGAACACTGAAGCTTTCTTT.

The V gene is TRBV6-6, the J gene TRBJ1-1, with TRBD1 identical over 11 bases. With 6 bases clipped from V and 6 bases from J, the junction kept 9 bases outside the gene matches. Germline assignment: CDR1 MNHNY and CDR2 SVGAGI (reference sequence). The CDR3 is 15 residues long. The chain's CDR3 is CASRTDRGRIAEAFF. CDR3 in DNA: TGTGCCAGCAGGACGGACAGGGGGCGAATTGCTGAAGCTTTCTTT.

This chain links TRBV7-9 with TRBJ2-7; D unresolved. Germline V gene lookup returns CDR1 SEHNR and CDR2 FQNEAQ (reference sequence). The CDR3 loop spans 13 amino acids. V was cut by 8 bases and J by 3 bases, with 14 bases left in between. For the CDR3, the DNA is TGTGCCAGCGGGTTGGAACTAAGCTACGAGCAGTACTTC. Its translation: CASGLELSYEQYF.

This clone was seen only a few times. The V and J genes are TRBV5-1 and TRBJ2-1; D remains ambiguous. Trimming pared 2 bases from V and 2 bases from J, leaving 8 bases between. The CDR3 totals 14 residues. Germline CDR1 and CDR2: SGHRS and YFSETQ. The CDR3 nucleotides read TGCGCCAGCAGCTTACCAGATACCTACAATGAGCAGTTCTTC. It specifies CASSLPDTYNEQFF. Based on the CDR3 plus reference TRBV5-1 and TRBJ2-1, the full variable domain is KAGVTQTPRYLIKTRGQQVTLSCSPISGHRSVSWYQQTPGQGLQFLFEYFSETQRNKGNFPGRFSGRQFSNSRSEMNVSTLELGDSALYLCASSLPDTYNEQFFGPGTRLTVL.